This is a list of T cell receptor beta chains from one sample in a study of T cells after yellow fever vaccination. TCRdb redid the calling of the 5' RACE reads with MiXCR, one entry per CDR3 protein. The sample lists 340,000 or so distinct CDR3 sequences, around 13% occurring once. Sequencing was performed on CD4+ T cells sorted from PBMCs, taken 15 days after the yellow fever booster vaccination. These TCRs come from a man younger than 35 who received the YFV17D yellow fever vaccine. Both conserved end residues are part of each CDR3.

CDR3 | J | V
CASSSRTSVWYEQYF | TRBJ2-7 | TRBV7-2
CASSVGYRAPNEKLFF | TRBJ1-4 | TRBV9
CASSQDTGESYNEQFF | TRBJ2-1 | TRBV4-2
CASSLFGDGELFF | TRBJ2-2 | TRBV7-6
CASSRLGVRETQYF | TRBJ2-5 | TRBV7-2
CASSYRGSGNQPQHF | TRBJ1-5 | TRBV6-2/TRBV6-3
CASSYSWERNTEAFF | TRBJ1-1 | TRBV6-5
CASSYVARGESYTF | TRBJ1-2 | TRBV6-2/TRBV6-3
CASRDRGAATNEKLFF | TRBJ1-4 | TRBV6-1
CASSESKQGTHTGELFF | TRBJ2-2 | TRBV10-1
CASSLGGIITEAFF | TRBJ1-1 | TRBV7-9
CASSLALAGVETQYF | TRBJ2-5 | TRBV11-2
CASSLTGGKPQHF | TRBJ1-5 | TRBV7-9
CASRTSRRGYTF | TRBJ1-2 | TRBV6-5
CASSLADRFYNEQFF | TRBJ2-1 | TRBV5-1
CASSSSDRGGSYEQYF | TRBJ2-7 | TRBV18
CASSQGLGNYGYTF | TRBJ1-2 | TRBV4-2
CSAWGLAGYNEQFF | TRBJ2-1 | TRBV20-1
CASSLNPGGYTGELFF | TRBJ2-2 | TRBV11-2
CASTPGQGSRLF | TRBJ1-5 | TRBV6-6
CASSPGTGPGGQFF | TRBJ2-1 | TRBV5-1
CASRRGTHGTDTQYF | TRBJ2-3 | TRBV6-5
CASRFWDRGEKLFF | TRBJ1-4 | TRBV12-3/TRBV12-4
CARRLDRGIYGYTF | TRBJ1-2 | TRBV7-9
CASRGSQETQYF | TRBJ2-5 | TRBV2
CSAPTSGHNEQFF | TRBJ2-1 | TRBV20-1
CSARPIGGAAYNEQFF | TRBJ2-1 | TRBV20-1
CASSLGARTANTGELFF | TRBJ2-2 | TRBV7-2
CSAPHGAYSNQPQHF | TRBJ1-5 | TRBV20-1
CASSQVAATIQETQYF | TRBJ2-5 | TRBV4-1
CASSPGQSTNEKLFF | TRBJ1-4 | TRBV28
CASLYDGLGSHEQFF | TRBJ2-1 | TRBV6-2/TRBV6-3
CSARDVRRSNQPQHF | TRBJ1-5 | TRBV20-1
CAIRGGLAGKPTDTQYF | TRBJ2-3 | TRBV10-3
CASRVATSASYNEQFF | TRBJ2-1 | TRBV6-5
CASSLGWPNQETQYF | TRBJ2-5 | TRBV11-2
CASSPGLTSGANVLTF | TRBJ2-6 | TRBV5-8
CASSQESTNEKLIF | TRBJ1-4 | TRBV4-3
CSASGAPGGDTQYF | TRBJ2-3 | TRBV20-1
CASSQMADNSPLHF | TRBJ1-6 | TRBV7-9
CASSQGRYGYTF | TRBJ1-2 | TRBV4-3
CASSQKGTGANVLTF | TRBJ2-6 | TRBV4-1
CASSQDDGSYNEQFF | TRBJ2-1 | TRBV4-2
CASSPVARGETQYF | TRBJ2-5 | TRBV18
CASSPRSGQGWEKLFF | TRBJ1-4 | TRBV4-1
CASSLGGGPGGTEAFF | TRBJ1-1 | TRBV28
CASSYTDFRYEQYF | TRBJ2-7 | TRBV6-2/TRBV6-3
CASSLGTTYGELFF | TRBJ2-2 | TRBV5-4
CASSQQVQSLDTQYF | TRBJ2-3 | TRBV3-1
CASSQLGERTGELFF | TRBJ2-2 | TRBV4-3
CSARQGANLSPLHF | TRBJ1-6 | TRBV20-1
CASSHHPRLAGGQEQFF | TRBJ2-1 | TRBV4-2